The next 24 T cell receptor beta chains were all read from a single sample in a study of shared clonotypes between healthy human individuals. Only in-frame clones appear in the TCRdb table, and some are missing; sequencing was by immunoSEQ multiplex PCR. This table holds some 2,400,000 clones, 90% to 96% found once. The sequenced sample was naive CD4+ T cells sorted from blood. Documented subset: CD45RA+ positively selected. The receptors derive from a man aged 18 to 30 in good health.

The chain combines TRBV5-8 with TRBJ1-5, with 7 bases aligning to TRBD1. From germline, CDR1 is SGHTS and CDR2 YDEGEE. After removal of 4 bases from V and 0 bases from J, the junction contained 7 bases not matched to a gene. This CDR3 is 16 amino acids long. The CDR3 sequence: CASSRGDSPSNQPQHF. CDR3 nucleotide sequence: TGTGCCAGCAGCCGGGGGGACAGCCCTAGCAATCAGCCCCAGCATTTT.

The CDR3, as DNA: TGCGCCAGCTGGGACAGGGGGCAAGGAAACACCATATATTTT. As protein: CASWDRGQGNTIYF. The rearrangement joins TRBV5-1 to TRBJ1-3, with 12 nucleotides matching TRBD1. The V and J ends lost 7 bases and 4 bases, in that order; junction bases with no gene match: 3. From germline, CDR1 is SGHRS and CDR2 YFSETQ. The CDR3 length is 14 residues.

The gene calls are TRBV28 and TRBJ2-7; 9 bases map to TRBD1. This CDR3 spans 14 amino acids. CDR1 is MDHEN and CDR2 is SYDVKM in the germline V gene. With 6 bases clipped from V and 5 bases from J, the junction kept 8 bases outside the gene matches. The CDR3 sequence is CASRPQGASHEQYF. CDR3 sequence (DNA): TGTGCCAGCAGGCCACAGGGGGCTTCCCACGAGCAGTACTTC.

This chain connects TRBV6-6 to TRBJ2-7; a possible D gene is TRBD1 (5 bases). This CDR3 spans 13 amino acids. The V end lost 9 bases, the J end lost 0 bases, and 12 bases lay between the germline ends. Germline V lookup: CDR1 MNHNY, CDR2 SVGAGI (reference sequence). Here the CDR3 DNA reads TGTGCCAGTCGACAGCTCTTCTCCTACGAGCAGTACTTC. Its protein product is CASRQLFSYEQYF.

The chain joins TRBV5-4 to TRBJ2-5, with D possibly TRBD2 on 5 matching bases. The CDR3 is 15 amino acids. The V end lost 0 bases, the J end lost 2 bases, and 11 bases lay between the germline ends. Germline CDR1 reads SGHNT; CDR2 reads YYREEE (reference sequence). This chain's CDR3 is CASSLASTRQETQYF. The CDR3 DNA reads TGTGCCAGCAGCTTGGCTAGTACTAGGCAAGAGACCCAGTACTTC.

The chain combines TRBV2 with TRBJ1-4; D not certain. The CDR3 spans 13 residues. V was pared by 2 bases and J by 5 bases, with 6 bases between. The germline gives CDR1 SNHLY, CDR2 FYNNEI. The DNA of the CDR3 is TGTGCCAGCAGTGAATCTCGAAATGAAAAACTGTTTTTT. Its translation is CASSESRNEKLFF. The full variable domain, rest sourced from reference TRBV2 and TRBJ1-4, is EPEVTQTPSHQVTQMGQEVILRCVPISNHLYFYWYRQILGQKVEFLVSFYNNEISEKSEIFDDQFSVERPDGSNFTLKIRSTKLEDSAMYFCASSESRNEKLFFGSGTQLSVL.

For this clone: Other nucleotide sequences from this sample produce the same CDR3. The chain recombines TRBV20-1 with TRBJ2-5; D call uncertain. The CDR3 contains 11 residues. Per the germline V gene, CDR1 is DFQATT and CDR2 is SNEGSKA (reference sequence). Trimming took 3 bases from V and 5 from J, leaving 7 bases between them. CDR3 in DNA: TGCAGTGCTAGGGTTGGGGAGACCCAGTACTTC. Protein sequence: CSARVGETQYF.

This chain uses TRBV6-1 with TRBJ2-7; a possible D gene is TRBD2 (6 bases). The CDR3 runs to 15 residues. CDR1 is MNHNS, CDR2 SASEGT, per germline. V lost 1 base, J lost 3 bases, and 13 bases lay in between. The DNA for the CDR3 is TGTGCCAGCAGTGAAGGGGGCGGGATTTTCTACGAGCAGTACTTC. This codes for CASSEGGGIFYEQYF.

The V gene is TRBV7-9, the J gene TRBJ2-5; D ambiguous. Germline V gene sequence: CDR1 SEHNR, CDR2 FQNEAQ (reference sequence). Trimming left V 7 bases short and J 5 bases short, with 11 bases between. The CDR3 sequence is 12 residues long. CDR3 sequence (DNA): TGTGCCAGCAATAGGATGCTGGAGACCCAGTACTTC. Protein product: CASNRMLETQYF.

The chain couples TRBV10-1 to TRBJ2-7, with 12 bases aligning to TRBD1. Losses at the gene ends were 2 bases for V and 4 bases for J; bases not matched to a gene: 6. There are 16 residues in the CDR3. Germline V gene lookup returns CDR1 WNHNN and CDR2 SYGVQD (reference sequence). The CDR3 nucleotides are TGCGCCAGCAGTGAGGGGACAGGGGGCCTGGGATACGAGCAGTACTTC. Translated: CASSEGTGGLGYEQYF.

CDR3: CASSSTETLYEQYF. The CDR3 DNA is TGTGCCAGCAGTTCAACAGAAACCCTCTACGAGCAGTACTTC. The chain combines TRBV27 with TRBJ2-7; D is unclear. With 4 bases removed from V and 3 bases from J, the gap between germline ends came to 13 bases. CDR1 and CDR2 from the germline V gene are MNHEY and SMNVEV (reference sequence). CDR3 length equals 14 residues.

The CDR3 here is CASSPQGVGYTF. The CDR3 DNA is TGTGCCAGCTCACCACAGGGTGTCGGCTACACCTTC. V and J are TRBV18 and TRBJ1-2, with D hard to call. CDR1 and CDR2 (germline): KGHSH, LQKENI. V gave up 1 base and J gave up 8 bases, with 8 bases separating them. This CDR3 comprises 12 residues.

The chain has TRBV19 and TRBJ1-2; 7 nucleotides align to TRBD1. V was pared by 7 bases and J by 4 bases, with 9 bases of the junction left unmatched. This CDR3 has 14 amino acids. In germline, CDR1 is LNHDA, CDR2 SQIVND (reference sequence). The CDR3 region is CASNQPGGPYGYTF. CDR3 DNA sequence: TGTGCCAGTAATCAACCAGGGGGGCCCTATGGCTACACCTTC.

This sequence joins TRBV4-1 and TRBJ2-4; D tentatively fits TRBD1 or TRBD2 (5 bases each). The CDR3 contains 17 residues. Germline V gene sequence: CDR1 MGHRA, CDR2 YSYEKL. The V end was cut by 3 bases, the J end by 1 base, with 16 bases between. In DNA, the CDR3 is TGCGCCAGCAGCCAGGCGATGGGGGTTGAGGCCAAAAACATTCAGTACTTC. Protein product: CASSQAMGVEAKNIQYF.

The chain uses TRBV7-2 and TRBJ2-7; no reliable D call. The germline V gene has CDR1 SGHTA and CDR2 FQGNSA. Trimming stripped 2 bases from V and 6 bases from J, with 8 bases between. The CDR3 runs to 12 residues. CDR3 DNA: TGTGCCAGCAGCTTATTTGTTTCCGAGCAGTACTTC. This translates into CASSLFVSEQYF.

The V call is TRBV13, the J call TRBJ2-1; 7 bases agree with TRBD2. The CDR3 consists of 19 residues. Trimming at V came to 2 bases and at J to 0 bases, leaving 13 bases not matched to a gene. Per the germline V gene, CDR1 is PRHDT and CDR2 is FYEKMQ (reference sequence). As DNA, the CDR3 is TGTGCCAGCAGCTTAATACTAGCGCCAACATCGGGCTCCTACAATGAGCAGTTCTTC. Translating gives CASSLILAPTSGSYNEQFF.

CDR3 region: CASSSLKQSDTQYF. For the CDR3, the DNA is TGTGCCAGCTCATCCCTGAAACAGTCGGATACGCAGTATTTT. The chain is built from TRBV18 and TRBJ2-3; D gene unclear. Trimming cost V 5 bases and J 6 bases, with 15 bases left between them. The germline CDR1 and CDR2 sequences are KGHSH and LQKENI. The CDR3 contains 14 residues.

This chain links TRBV19 with TRBJ2-1, with unresolved D. V was shortened by 4 bases and J by 9 bases, with 13 bases between the two germline ends. CDR1 LNHDA and CDR2 SQIVND come from the germline V gene (reference sequence). This CDR3 comprises 13 residues. DNA of the CDR3: TGTGCCAGTAGTACGATGGAAGCTTTTGAGCAGTTCTTC. Its translation is CASSTMEAFEQFF. The entire variable domain, with the rest obtained from reference TRBV19 and TRBJ2-1, is as follows: DGGITQSPKYLFRKEGQNVTLSCEQNLNHDAMYWYRQDPGQGLRLIYYSQIVNDFQKGDIAEGYSVSREKKESFPLTVTSAQKNPTAFYLCASSTMEAFEQFFGPGTRLTVL.

The chain recombines TRBV5-4 with TRBJ2-3; 12 bases align to TRBD2. Trimming removed 3 bases from V and 0 bases from J; junction bases left unmatched: 11. The germline gives CDR1 SGHNT, CDR2 YYREEE (reference sequence). The CDR3 runs 19 residues. For the CDR3, the DNA is TGTGCCAGCAGCTCTTATAGACTAGCGGGGGCCCCTAGCACAGATACGCAGTATTTT. This sequence encodes CASSSYRLAGAPSTDTQYF.

The rearrangement links TRBV19 to TRBJ2-1; D is perhaps TRBD1 (6 bases). Looked up from germline, CDR1 is LNHDA and CDR2 is SQIVND (reference sequence). Trimming left V 5 bases short and J 7 bases short, with 27 bases between. There are 18 residues in the CDR3. Here the CDR3 DNA reads TGTGCCAGTAGTGACATATTGAGGGGGTGGGAAGCGAGGAATGAGCAGTTCTTC. This codes for CASSDILRGWEARNEQFF.

The gene calls are TRBV7-8 and TRBJ1-6; D gene ambiguous. The CDR3 spans 16 residues. Trimming removed 4 bases at V and 0 bases at J, with 10 bases between. Looked up from germline, CDR1 is SGHVS and CDR2 is FQNEAQ. In nucleotides, the CDR3 is TGTGCCAGCAGCTCACAAGCCCTCTCCTATAATTCACCCCTCCACTTT. Its protein product is CASSSQALSYNSPLHF.

V gene TRBV4-3 combines with J gene TRBJ2-2; 11 bases fit TRBD2. Germline CDR1 and CDR2: LGHNA and YSLEER. CDR3 size: 17 residues. After removal of 4 bases from V and 7 bases from J, the junction contained 11 bases not matched to a gene. Here the CDR3 DNA reads TGCGCCAGCAGCCCGGCGGCAACTAGCGGGAGAGGCGGGGAGCTGTTTTTT. Translation: CASSPAATSGRGGELFF.

V usage is TRBV5-4 and J usage is TRBJ1-6; no clear D gene. V was trimmed by 3 bases and J by 4 bases, leaving 14 bases between them. Germline values: CDR1 SGHNT, CDR2 YYREEE (reference sequence). CDR3 length equals 16 residues. CDR3 DNA: TGTGCCAGCAGCTCACAGAATCTACTTTATAATTCACCCCTCCACTTT. Translated, it gives CASSSQNLLYNSPLHF.

As to this clone: The identical CDR3 is also encoded by other nucleotide sequences in the sample. The chain couples TRBV27 to TRBJ2-7; 9 bases match TRBD1. Trimming cost V 5 bases and J 2 bases; bases outside gene matches: 4. The CDR3 loop spans 14 amino acids. The germline V gene has CDR1 MNHEY and CDR2 SMNVEV (reference sequence). In DNA form, the CDR3 reads TGTGCCAGCAGTCCCCGGACAGGGGCCTACGAGCAGTACTTC. Translation gives CASSPRTGAYEQYF.